What follows is one T cell receptor beta chain and its context. Its antigen is unknown. The CDR3 consists of 15 residues. V lost 4 bases and J lost 10, with 22 bases in between. Germline V lookup: CDR1 MNHNY, CDR2 SVGAGI (reference sequence). This entry belongs to a study of T cell responses to AZD1222 COVID-19 vaccine. Assay: immunoSEQ multiplex PCR; the TCRdb copy retains only in-frame clones and omits some. The sample lists some 150,000 clones, about 86% occurring once. Pooling of second doses given at about 4 or about 12 weeks was done. Study-wide results and limits: Donors were mostly white British, more females; clonal diversity possibly underestimated. Recipients of AZD1222 seropositive at baseline numbered only five or six.

Sample: peripheral blood, taken 28 days after the second AZD1222 dose. This chain joins TRBV6-6 and TRBJ2-5; tentative D call: TRBD1 (7 bases). The clonotype was recovered from an adult who received the AZD1222 COVID-19 vaccine. In DNA, the CDR3 is TGTGCCAGCAGTTCCCGGGGGACAGCGGATGAGGGCCAGTACTTC. This encodes CASSSRGTADEGQYF.